The clone carrying this T cell receptor (beta chain) was recorded many times. The antigen remains undetermined. The sample originates from a study of blood T cells in healthy people across ages. The draw of peripheral blood yielded 8.5 to 10 milliliters from each donor. Study-level findings and limits: While age rose, TCR beta diversity per million T cells dropped in a roughly linear way.

It was with a sample-barcoded 5' primer and a J-beta primer mix that a second PCR of roughly 6 to 12 cycles was run. In TCRdb, the 5' RACE reads were re-called with MiXCR into one record per CDR3 protein. The table has roughly 1,700,000 distinct CDR3 sequences, 28% seen once. Germline loops: CDR1 SGHTA, CDR2 FQGTGA. V was shortened by 0 bases and J by 4 bases, with 6 bases between the two germline ends. The CDR3 has 13 amino acids. The genes are TRBV7-3 and TRBJ1-1; no firm D call. The TCR comes from a woman aged 25 to 39 in good health. Sequencing was done on a sample of blood. The CDR3 bases are TGTGCCAGCAGCTTAACTGGGAGCACTGAAGCTTTCTTT. Its protein product is CASSLTGSTEAFF. Variable domain in full (rest from reference TRBV7-3 and TRBJ1-1): GAGVSQTPSNKVTEKGKYVELRCDPISGHTALYWYRQSLGQGPEFLIYFQGTGAADDSGLPNDRFFAVRPEGSVSTLKIQRTERGDSAVYLCASSLTGSTEAFFGQGTRLTVV.